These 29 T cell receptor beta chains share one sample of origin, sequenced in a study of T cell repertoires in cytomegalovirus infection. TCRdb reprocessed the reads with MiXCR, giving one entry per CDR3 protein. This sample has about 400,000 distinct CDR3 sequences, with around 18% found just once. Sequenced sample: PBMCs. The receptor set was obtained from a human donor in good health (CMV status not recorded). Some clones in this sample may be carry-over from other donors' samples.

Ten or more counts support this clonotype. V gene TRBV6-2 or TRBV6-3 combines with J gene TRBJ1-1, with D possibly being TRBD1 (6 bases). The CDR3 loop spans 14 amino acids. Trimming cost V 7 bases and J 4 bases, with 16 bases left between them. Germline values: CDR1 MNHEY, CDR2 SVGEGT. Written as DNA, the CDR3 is TGTGCCAGCAAAGAAGGGGGATACAGCACTGAAGCTTTCTTT. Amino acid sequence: CASKEGGYSTEAFF.

The CDR3 DNA is TGTGCCAGCAGTTTCGCGGGACAGGGGCACAATGAGCAGTTCTTC. This gives the protein CASSFAGQGHNEQFF. The chain recombines TRBV12-3 or TRBV12-4 with TRBJ2-1; 10 bases match TRBD1. The CDR3 extends over 15 amino acids. V shed 3 bases, J shed 5 bases, and the junction held 4 bases outside the gene matches.

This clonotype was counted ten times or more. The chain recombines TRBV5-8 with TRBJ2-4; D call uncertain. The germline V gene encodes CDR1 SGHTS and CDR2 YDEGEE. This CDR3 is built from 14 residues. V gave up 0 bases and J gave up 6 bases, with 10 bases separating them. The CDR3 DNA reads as TGTGCCAGCAGCTTGGATTCGGCAATAAACATTCAGTACTTC. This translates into CASSLDSAINIQYF. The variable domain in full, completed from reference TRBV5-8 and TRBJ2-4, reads EAGVTQSPTHLIKTRGQQATLRCSPISGHTSVYWYQQALGLGLQFLLWYDEGEERNRGNFPPRFSGRQFPNYSSELNVNALELEDSALYLCASSLDSAINIQYFGAGTRLSVL.

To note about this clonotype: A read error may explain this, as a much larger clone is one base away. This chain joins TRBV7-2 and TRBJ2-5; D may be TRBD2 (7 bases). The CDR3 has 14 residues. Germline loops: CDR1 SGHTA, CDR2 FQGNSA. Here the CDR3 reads CASSFGGPQETQCF. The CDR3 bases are TGTGCCAGCAGCTTCGGGGGGCCCCAAGAGACCCAGTGCTTC.

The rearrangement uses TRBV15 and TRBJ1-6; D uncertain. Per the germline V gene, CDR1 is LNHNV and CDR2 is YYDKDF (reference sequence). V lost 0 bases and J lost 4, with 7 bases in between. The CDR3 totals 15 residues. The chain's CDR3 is CATSRDQTYNSPLHF. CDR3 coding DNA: TGTGCCACCAGCAGAGACCAGACATATAATTCACCCCTCCACTTT.

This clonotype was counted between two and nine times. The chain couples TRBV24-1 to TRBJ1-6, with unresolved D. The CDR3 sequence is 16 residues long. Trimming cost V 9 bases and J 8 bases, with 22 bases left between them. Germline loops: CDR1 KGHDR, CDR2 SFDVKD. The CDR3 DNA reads TGTGCCACCCTTGCCCCCGCCGCCGCCTGGGATTCACCCCTCCACTTT. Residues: CATLAPAAAWDSPLHF.

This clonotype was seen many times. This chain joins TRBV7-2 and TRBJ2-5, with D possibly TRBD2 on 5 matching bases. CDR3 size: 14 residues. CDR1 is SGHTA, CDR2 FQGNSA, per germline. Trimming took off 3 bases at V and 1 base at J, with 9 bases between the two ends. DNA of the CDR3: TGTGCCAGCAGCTTGGCGCGGGCCCAAGAGACCCAGTACTTC. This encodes CASSLARAQETQYF.

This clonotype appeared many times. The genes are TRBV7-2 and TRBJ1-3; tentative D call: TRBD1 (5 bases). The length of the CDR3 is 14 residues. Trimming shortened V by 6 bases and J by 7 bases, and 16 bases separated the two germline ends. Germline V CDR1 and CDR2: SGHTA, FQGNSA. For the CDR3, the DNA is TGTGCCAGCAGGCGTTCGACAGTTGCCAACACCATATATTTT. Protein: CASRRSTVANTIYF.

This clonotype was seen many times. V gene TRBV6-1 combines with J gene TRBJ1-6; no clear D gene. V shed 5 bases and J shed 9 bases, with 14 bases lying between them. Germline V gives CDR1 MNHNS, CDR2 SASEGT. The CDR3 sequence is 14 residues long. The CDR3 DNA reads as TGTGCCAGCAGTTCTCCGGGTCTTGGTTCACCCCTCCACTTT. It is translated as CASSSPGLGSPLHF.

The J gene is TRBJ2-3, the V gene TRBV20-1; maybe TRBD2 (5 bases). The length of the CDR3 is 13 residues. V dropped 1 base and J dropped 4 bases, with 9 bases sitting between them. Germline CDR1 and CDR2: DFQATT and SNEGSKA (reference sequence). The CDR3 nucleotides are TGCAGTGCTAGAGCCCCTAGCTCAGATACGCAGTATTTT. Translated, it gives CSARAPSSDTQYF.

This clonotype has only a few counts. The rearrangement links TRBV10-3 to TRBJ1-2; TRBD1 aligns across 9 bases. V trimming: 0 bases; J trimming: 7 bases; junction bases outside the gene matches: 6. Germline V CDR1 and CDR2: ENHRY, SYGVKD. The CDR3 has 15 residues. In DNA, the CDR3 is TGTGCCATCAGTGAGTCCAGACAGGGGGACTTTGGCTACACCTTC. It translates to CAISESRQGDFGYTF.

Here the CDR3 DNA reads TGTGCCAGTAGTATGAGGGAGGGGATCGATGAGCAGTTCTTC. The encoded protein is CASSMREGIDEQFF. The V gene is TRBV19, the J gene TRBJ2-1; 7 nucleotides align to TRBD2. The V gene's germline CDR1 is LNHDA and CDR2 SQIVND (reference sequence). Unmatched junction bases numbered 7, after V lost 3 bases and J lost 8 bases. The CDR3 totals 14 residues.

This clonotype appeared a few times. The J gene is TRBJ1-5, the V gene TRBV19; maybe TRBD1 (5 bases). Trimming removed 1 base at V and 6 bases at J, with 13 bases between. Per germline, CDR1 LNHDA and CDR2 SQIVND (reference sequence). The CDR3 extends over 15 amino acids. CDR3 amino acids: CASSIVEQGGQPQHF. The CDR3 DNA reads TGTGCCAGTAGTATAGTTGAGCAGGGCGGTCAGCCCCAGCATTTT.

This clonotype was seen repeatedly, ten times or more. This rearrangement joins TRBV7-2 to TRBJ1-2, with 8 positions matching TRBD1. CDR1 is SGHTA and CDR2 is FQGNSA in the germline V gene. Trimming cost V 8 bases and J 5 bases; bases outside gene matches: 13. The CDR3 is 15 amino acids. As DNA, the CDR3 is TGTGCCAGCTCTTCTCGCGGACAGGGTATTTATGGCTACACCTTC. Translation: CASSSRGQGIYGYTF.

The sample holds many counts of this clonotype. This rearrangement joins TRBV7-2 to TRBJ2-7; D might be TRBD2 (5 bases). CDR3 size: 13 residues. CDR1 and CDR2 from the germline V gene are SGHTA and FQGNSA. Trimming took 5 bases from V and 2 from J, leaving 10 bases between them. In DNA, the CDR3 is TGTGCCAGCAGCCGAGCGCGGGCCTACGAGCAGTACTTC. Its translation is CASSRARAYEQYF.

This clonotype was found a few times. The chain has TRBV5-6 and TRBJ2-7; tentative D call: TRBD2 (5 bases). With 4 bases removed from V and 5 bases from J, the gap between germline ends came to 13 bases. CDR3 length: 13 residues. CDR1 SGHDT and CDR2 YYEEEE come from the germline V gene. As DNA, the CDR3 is TGTGCCAGCAGCCTACGTCGGGGTAACGAGCAGTACTTC. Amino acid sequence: CASSLRRGNEQYF.

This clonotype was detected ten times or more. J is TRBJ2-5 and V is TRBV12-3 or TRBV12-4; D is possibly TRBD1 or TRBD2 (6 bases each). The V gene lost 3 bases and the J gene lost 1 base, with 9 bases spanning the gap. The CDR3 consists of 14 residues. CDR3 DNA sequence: TGTGCCAGCAGTTTCCGGGGGCCCCAAGAGACCCAGTACTTC. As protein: CASSFRGPQETQYF.

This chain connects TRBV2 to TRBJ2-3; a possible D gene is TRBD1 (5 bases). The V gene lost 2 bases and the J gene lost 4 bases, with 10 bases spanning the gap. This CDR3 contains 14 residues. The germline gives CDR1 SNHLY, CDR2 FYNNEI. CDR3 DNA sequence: TGTGCCAGCAGTGAACAGGGATCGTCAGATACGCAGTATTTT. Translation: CASSEQGSSDTQYF. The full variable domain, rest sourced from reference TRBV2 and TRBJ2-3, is EPEVTQTPSHQVTQMGQEVILRCVPISNHLYFYWYRQILGQKVEFLVSFYNNEISEKSEIFDDQFSVERPDGSNFTLKIRSTKLEDSAMYFCASSEQGSSDTQYFGPGTRLTVL.

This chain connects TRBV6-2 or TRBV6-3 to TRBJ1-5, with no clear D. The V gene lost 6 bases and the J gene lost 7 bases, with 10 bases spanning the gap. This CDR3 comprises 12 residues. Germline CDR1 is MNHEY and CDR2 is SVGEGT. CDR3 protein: CASRERWQPQHF. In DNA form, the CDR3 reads TGTGCCAGCAGGGAGAGGTGGCAGCCCCAGCATTTT.

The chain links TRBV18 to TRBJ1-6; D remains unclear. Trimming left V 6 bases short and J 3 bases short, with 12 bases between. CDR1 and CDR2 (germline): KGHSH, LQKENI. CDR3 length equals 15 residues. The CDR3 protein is CASSEYSDYNSPLHF. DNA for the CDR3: TGTGCCAGCTCGGAATACAGCGACTATAATTCACCCCTCCACTTT.

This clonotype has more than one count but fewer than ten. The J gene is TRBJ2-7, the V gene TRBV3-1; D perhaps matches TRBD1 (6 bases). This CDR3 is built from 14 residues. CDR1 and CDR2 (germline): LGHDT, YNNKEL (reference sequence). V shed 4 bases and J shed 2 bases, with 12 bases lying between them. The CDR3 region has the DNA TGTGCCAGCAGCCCCTTCCCAGGGGCCTACGAGCAGTACTTC. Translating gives CASSPFPGAYEQYF.

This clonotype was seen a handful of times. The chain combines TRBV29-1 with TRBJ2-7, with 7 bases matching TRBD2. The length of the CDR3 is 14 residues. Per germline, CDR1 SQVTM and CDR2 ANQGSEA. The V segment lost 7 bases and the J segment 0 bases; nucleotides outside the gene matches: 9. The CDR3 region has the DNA TGCAGCGGGATGGACGGGGGGAGCTCCTACGAGCAGTACTTC. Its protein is CSGMDGGSSYEQYF.

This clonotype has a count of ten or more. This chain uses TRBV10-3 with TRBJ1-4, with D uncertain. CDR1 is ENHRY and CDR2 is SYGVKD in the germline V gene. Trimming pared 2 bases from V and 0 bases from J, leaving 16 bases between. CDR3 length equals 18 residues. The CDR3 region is CAISEVLGMRPTNEKLFF. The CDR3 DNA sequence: TGTGCCATCAGTGAGGTTCTGGGGATGCGTCCAACTAATGAAAAACTGTTTTTT.

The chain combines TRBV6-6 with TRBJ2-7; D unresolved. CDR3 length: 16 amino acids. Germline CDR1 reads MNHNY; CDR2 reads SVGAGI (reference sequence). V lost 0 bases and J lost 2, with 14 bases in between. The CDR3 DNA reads TGTGCCAGCAGTTACTCGAACTACCTTTCAACCTACGAGCAGTACTTC. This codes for CASSYSNYLSTYEQYF.

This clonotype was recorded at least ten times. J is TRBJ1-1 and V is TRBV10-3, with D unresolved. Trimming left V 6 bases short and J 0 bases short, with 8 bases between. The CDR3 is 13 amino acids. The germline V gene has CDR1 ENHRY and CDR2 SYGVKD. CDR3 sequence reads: CAISETMNTEAFF. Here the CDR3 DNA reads TGTGCCATCAGCGAGACGATGAACACTGAAGCTTTCTTT.

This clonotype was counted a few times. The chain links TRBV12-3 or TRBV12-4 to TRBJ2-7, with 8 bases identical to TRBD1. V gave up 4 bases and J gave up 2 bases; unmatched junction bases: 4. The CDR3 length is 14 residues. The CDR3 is CASSSQQGAYEQYF. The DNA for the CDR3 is TGTGCCAGCAGTTCACAACAGGGGGCCTACGAGCAGTACTTC.

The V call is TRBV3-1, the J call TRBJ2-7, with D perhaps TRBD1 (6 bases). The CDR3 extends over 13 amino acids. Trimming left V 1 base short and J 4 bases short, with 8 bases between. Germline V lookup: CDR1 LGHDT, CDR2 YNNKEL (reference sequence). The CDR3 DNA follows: TGTGCCAGCAGCCAAGGCGGACAGTACGAGCAGTACTTC. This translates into CASSQGGQYEQYF.

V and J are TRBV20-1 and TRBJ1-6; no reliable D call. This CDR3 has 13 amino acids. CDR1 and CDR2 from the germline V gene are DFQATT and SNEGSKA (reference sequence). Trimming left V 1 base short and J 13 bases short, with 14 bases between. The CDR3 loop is CSARASTIGPLHF. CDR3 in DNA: TGCAGTGCTAGAGCTAGTACCATAGGGCCCCTCCACTTT.

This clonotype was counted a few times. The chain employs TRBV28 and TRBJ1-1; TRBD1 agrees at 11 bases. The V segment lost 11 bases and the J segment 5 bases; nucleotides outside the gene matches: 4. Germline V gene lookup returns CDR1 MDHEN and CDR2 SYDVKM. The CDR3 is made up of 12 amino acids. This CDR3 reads CAGGTGGTEAFF. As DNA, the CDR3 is TGTGCCGGTGGGACAGGGGGGACTGAAGCTTTCTTT.